These 8 T cell receptor beta chains were all obtained from the same sample, sequenced in a study of cytomegalovirus exposure and HLA in healthy donors. 60 Vbeta and 13 Jbeta primers were used in PCR. TCRdb's table, derived via immunoSEQ multiplex PCR, lists solely in-frame clones and lacks some. The sample contains approximately 140,000 clones, 55% to 80% of which appear only once. What was sequenced was PBMCs. The receptors were sampled from a human donor in good health.

This chain joins TRBV2 and TRBJ2-3; 9 bases are shared with TRBD2. Germline V CDR1 and CDR2: SNHLY, FYNNEI. The CDR3 totals 16 residues. The trim removed 2 bases at V and 2 bases at J, leaving 5 bases unmatched. The CDR3 loop reads CASSESSGEYTDTQYF. Written as DNA, the CDR3 is TGTGCCAGCAGTGAATCTAGCGGGGAGTACACAGATACGCAGTATTTT.

The chain combines TRBV19 with TRBJ1-1; TRBD1 aligns across 7 bases. Trimming removed 10 bases from V and 4 bases from J; junction bases left unmatched: 15. The germline V gene encodes CDR1 LNHDA and CDR2 SQIVND (reference sequence). This CDR3 spans 15 amino acids. Here the CDR3 reads CATEPMFQGGTEAFF. CDR3 sequence (DNA): TGTGCCACCGAGCCCATGTTTCAGGGGGGCACTGAAGCTTTCTTT.

The CDR3: CASRLLAGVPYEQYF. The CDR3 DNA reads TGTGCCAGCAGGTTACTAGCGGGAGTCCCCTACGAGCAGTACTTC. V is TRBV7-8 and J is TRBJ2-7; 11 nucleotides align to TRBD2. V shed 6 bases, J shed 2 bases, and the junction held 6 bases outside the gene matches. The CDR3 consists of 15 residues. The germline V gene has CDR1 SGHVS and CDR2 FQNEAQ.

CDR3 amino acids: CASSESSGGAYEQFF. DNA of the CDR3: TGCGCCAGCAGTGAGTCAAGCGGGGGGGCCTATGAGCAGTTCTTC. The chain employs TRBV10-1 and TRBJ2-1; 10 positions agree with TRBD2. The CDR3 runs to 15 residues. Germline V CDR1 and CDR2: WNHNN, SYGVQD (reference sequence). V gave up 0 bases and J gave up 8 bases; unmatched junction bases: 4.

CDR3 DNA: TGCAGCGGTGCGACAGGGGGCGGTCAGCCCCAGCATTTT. It encodes CSGATGGGQPQHF. The chain uses TRBV29-1 and TRBJ1-5; 10 nucleotides match TRBD1. The junction had 6 bases not matched to a gene; V was cut back by 7 bases and J by 6 bases. The CDR3 length is 13 residues. CDR1 and CDR2 (germline): SQVTM, ANQGSEA.

This clone was seen more than once but under ten times. The V call is TRBV15, the J call TRBJ2-1; D perhaps matches TRBD1 (5 bases). CDR1 and CDR2 (germline): LNHNV, YYDKDF (reference sequence). V dropped 0 bases and J dropped 5 bases, with 14 bases sitting between them. This CDR3 is 16 amino acids long. The CDR3 loop is CATSRDWGRVDNEQFF. CDR3 DNA sequence: TGTGCCACCAGCAGAGATTGGGGCAGGGTGGACAATGAGCAGTTCTTC.

V usage is TRBV9 and J usage is TRBJ2-7; a possible D gene is TRBD2 (6 bases). The V end lost 4 bases, the J end lost 2 bases, and 13 bases lay between the germline ends. The CDR3 runs to 14 residues. Germline values: CDR1 SGDLS, CDR2 YYNGEE. The CDR3 DNA sequence: TGTGCCAGCAGCCTTGGGACTTACCCCTACGAGCAGTACTTC. This translates into CASSLGTYPYEQYF.

The V call is TRBV5-6, the J call TRBJ1-5; the match to TRBD1 covers 11 bases. The germline V gene has CDR1 SGHDT and CDR2 YYEEEE. This CDR3 contains 15 residues. V shed 4 bases and J 4 bases; nucleotides not matched to a gene: 4. CDR3 nucleotide sequence: TGTGCCAGCAGCCGGACAGGGGGCGCGAATCAGCCCCAGCATTTT. It is translated as CASSRTGGANQPQHF.